What follows are 24 T cell receptor beta chains derived from one specimen sequenced in a study of control samples from healthy donors and cancer patients. Clones were read by immunoSEQ multiplex PCR, and TCRdb kept only the in-frame ones, dropping some. The sample has approximately 220,000 clones; just under 95% are singletons. Input material: blood. These receptors were obtained from a man in his forties or fifties in good health.

The chain uses TRBV3-1 (or the pseudogene TRBV3-2) and TRBJ1-3; 12 bases align to TRBD1. Per germline, CDR1 LGHDT and CDR2 YNNKEL (reference sequence). The junction had 7 bases not matched to a gene; V was cut back by 4 bases and J by 12 bases. The CDR3 sequence is 14 residues long. The CDR3 is CASSPRDRGQVIYF. CDR3 sequence (DNA): TGTGCCAGCAGCCCCCGGGACAGGGGGCAGGTCATATATTTT.

This chain uses TRBV7-9 with TRBJ2-1; D is perhaps TRBD2 (6 bases). This CDR3 has 16 amino acids. V gave up 2 bases and J gave up 8 bases, with 19 bases separating them. Germline V gene sequence: CDR1 SEHNR, CDR2 FQNEAQ (reference sequence). CDR3 loop: CASSLRRAGGGDEQFF. CDR3 sequence (DNA): TGTGCCAGCAGCTTACGCCGGGCAGGCGGCGGGGATGAGCAGTTCTTC.

The chain recombines TRBV11-3 with TRBJ1-6, with 10 bases lining up with TRBD1. CDR3 length: 15 residues. Per the germline V gene, CDR1 is SGHNT and CDR2 is YENEEA. V lost 5 bases and J lost 7; bases outside the gene matches: 5. The CDR3 loop reads CASSKGTGANSPLHF. The CDR3, as DNA: TGTGCCAGCAGCAAAGGGACAGGGGCAAATTCACCCCTCCACTTT.

This clone is a singleton in its sample. The chain joins TRBV7-9 to TRBJ2-2; 12 bases are shared with TRBD2. The V and J ends lost 5 bases and 3 bases, in that order; junction bases with no gene match: 4. The CDR3 length is 16 residues. Germline CDR1 reads SEHNR; CDR2 reads FQNEAQ (reference sequence). The CDR3 nucleotides read TGTGCCAGCAGCCCCCGGACTAGCGGGGACACCGGGGAGCTGTTTTTT. Translated, it gives CASSPRTSGDTGELFF.

The chain joins TRBV10-1 to TRBJ1-3, with D possibly TRBD1 on 6 matching bases. The CDR3 loop spans 15 amino acids. Germline values: CDR1 WNHNN, CDR2 SYGVQD (reference sequence). Trimming shortened V by 5 bases and J by 3 bases, and 14 bases separated the two germline ends. CDR3 coding DNA: TGCGCCAGCAGTACCTCCGGGACAAATGGAAACACCATATATTTT. Protein product: CASSTSGTNGNTIYF.

This clone was counted once. The chain joins TRBV28 to TRBJ1-1; 8 bases are a match to TRBD1. CDR1 and CDR2 from the germline V gene are MDHEN and SYDVKM. This CDR3 has 14 amino acids. Germline trimming cut 2 bases from V and 6 bases from J; bases unmatched to any gene: 5. CDR3 nucleotides: TGTGCCAGCAGTTTAGGCGACAGGGGCGCTGAAGCTTTCTTT. This gives the protein CASSLGDRGAEAFF.

This clone came up once. V usage is TRBV7-3 and J usage is TRBJ1-1; D possibly corresponds to TRBD1 (5 bases). There are 14 residues in the CDR3. Germline CDR1 is SGHTA and CDR2 is FQGTGA. Trimming removed 2 bases at V and 0 bases at J, with 7 bases between. For the CDR3, the DNA is TGTGCCAGCAGCTTAGAGGGGATGAACACTGAAGCTTTCTTT. Translation gives CASSLEGMNTEAFF.

The chain recombines TRBV12-2 with TRBJ2-7; TRBD2 was called by the table and not checked on the DNA. TRBV12-2 is classified as a pseudogene. The CDR3 consists of 17 residues. The CDR3 nucleotides read TGTGCAAGTCGCTTAGCCCACACGGGTCGTTTCTCCTACGAGCAGTACGTC. Amino acid sequence: CASRLAHTGRFSYEQYV.

V usage is TRBV6-5 and J usage is TRBJ1-4; 7 bases agree with TRBD1. Germline CDR1 is MNHEY and CDR2 is SVGAGI. The CDR3 spans 15 residues. Germline trimming cut 5 bases from V and 0 bases from J; bases unmatched to any gene: 3. The CDR3 DNA follows: TGTGCCAGCAGTCGGGACAGCACAACTAATGAAAAACTGTTTTTT. It translates to CASSRDSTTNEKLFF.

This rearrangement joins TRBV20-1 to TRBJ1-5, with 7 bases aligning to TRBD1. V gave up 3 bases and J gave up 6 bases; unmatched junction bases: 8. Germline CDR1 is DFQATT and CDR2 is SNEGSKA (reference sequence). The length of the CDR3 is 14 residues. CDR3 protein: CSASRGPGGQPQHF. The CDR3 region has the DNA TGCAGTGCTAGTAGGGGTCCAGGGGGTCAGCCCCAGCATTTT.

This clone occurred a few times. This same CDR3 is encoded by further DNA sequences in the sample. The gene calls are TRBV6-5 and TRBJ1-1; weak D call: TRBD1 (5 bases). CDR3 length equals 15 residues. Germline CDR1 and CDR2: MNHEY and SVGAGI. V was clipped by 0 bases and J by 0 bases, with 8 bases between them. The DNA of the CDR3 is TGTGCCAGCAGTTACTCCGGGACGGTGAACACTGAAGCTTTCTTT. Protein sequence: CASSYSGTVNTEAFF.

J is TRBJ1-1 and V is TRBV7-9; the D is unclear. The CDR3 covers 13 residues. From germline, CDR1 is SEHNR and CDR2 FQNEAQ (reference sequence). With 5 bases removed from V and 1 base from J, the gap between germline ends came to 8 bases. The CDR3 sequence: CASSPDGNTEAFF. As DNA, the CDR3 is TGTGCCAGCAGCCCCGACGGGAACACTGAAGCTTTCTTT.

The chain uses TRBV4-1 and TRBJ2-3; TRBD2 agrees at 9 bases. The CDR3 sequence is 15 residues long. V lost 1 base to trimming and J lost 6 bases; unmatched junction nucleotides: 5. From germline, CDR1 is MGHRA and CDR2 YSYEKL. The CDR3 sequence is CASSQGNSGGDTQYF. The CDR3 DNA reads TGCGCCAGCAGCCAAGGCAATAGCGGGGGTGATACGCAGTATTTT.

The chain is built from TRBV19 and TRBJ1-6; D might be TRBD1 (5 bases). Per the germline V gene, CDR1 is LNHDA and CDR2 is SQIVND (reference sequence). There are 15 residues in the CDR3. V was clipped by 1 base and J by 9 bases, with 13 bases between them. The CDR3 reads CASSIAGQWSSPLHF. The CDR3 nucleotides are TGTGCCAGTAGTATAGCGGGGCAGTGGAGTTCACCCCTCCACTTT.

V gene TRBV7-9 combines with J gene TRBJ2-2, with D maybe TRBD1 (6 bases). Trimming stripped 5 bases from V and 3 bases from J, with 10 bases between. CDR3 size: 14 residues. Germline V gene lookup returns CDR1 SEHNR and CDR2 FQNEAQ (reference sequence). In DNA, the CDR3 is TGTGCCAGCAGCATAAGGACAGACACCGGGGAGCTGTTTTTT. Translation gives CASSIRTDTGELFF.

This chain links TRBV4-3 with TRBJ2-5; TRBD1 matches 8 bases. The CDR3 sequence is 15 residues long. V lost 1 base, J lost 3 bases, and 4 bases stayed unmatched. Germline loops: CDR1 LGHNA, CDR2 YSLEER. CDR3 region: CASSQAPDREETQYF. The CDR3 region has the DNA TGCGCCAGCAGCCAAGCCCCGGACAGGGAAGAGACCCAGTACTTC.

The V gene is TRBV7-9, the J gene TRBJ1-1; tentatively, D is TRBD1 (5 bases). Germline CDR1 and CDR2: SEHNR and FQNEAQ (reference sequence). The CDR3 consists of 13 residues. The V gene lost 1 base and the J gene lost 4 bases, with 7 bases spanning the gap. CDR3 region: CASSLDGGTEAFF. CDR3 in DNA: TGTGCCAGCAGCTTAGATGGGGGCACTGAAGCTTTCTTT. Filled out from reference TRBV7-9 and TRBJ1-1, the complete variable domain reads DTGVSQNPRHKITKRGQNVTFRCDPISEHNRLYWYRQTLGQGPEFLTYFQNEAQLEKSRLLSDRFSAERPKGSFSTLEIQRTEQGDSAMYLCASSLDGGTEAFFGQGTRLTVV.

The V gene is TRBV5-6, the J gene TRBJ2-5; 11 positions agree with TRBD2. From germline, CDR1 is SGHDT and CDR2 YYEEEE. The CDR3 contains 15 residues. Trimming cost V 2 bases and J 2 bases; bases outside gene matches: 2. This CDR3 is CASSFLAGGQETQYF. The CDR3 coding sequence is TGTGCCAGCAGCTTCCTAGCGGGGGGACAAGAGACCCAGTACTTC.

This clone came up once. The chain recombines TRBV5-1 with TRBJ1-1, with TRBD1 matching 9 bases. The CDR3 runs 15 residues. Looked up from germline, CDR1 is SGHRS and CDR2 is YFSETQ. J lost 4 bases, V lost 4 bases, and 8 bases had no gene match. DNA for the CDR3: TGCGCCAGCAGCATAGGACAGGGGAGAGGCACTGAAGCTTTCTTT. Protein: CASSIGQGRGTEAFF.

This chain's CDR3 is CASSISGGVTDTQYF. Written as DNA, the CDR3 is TGTGCCAGCAGCATTAGCGGGGGGGTCACAGATACGCAGTATTTT. The J gene is TRBJ2-3, the V gene TRBV9; 11 bases fit TRBD2. J was trimmed by 2 bases and V by 4 bases; bases with no gene match: 3. Per germline, CDR1 SGDLS and CDR2 YYNGEE. The CDR3 totals 15 residues.

The J gene is TRBJ1-1, the V gene TRBV28; D remains ambiguous. Germline CDR1 is MDHEN and CDR2 is SYDVKM. V was pared by 3 bases and J by 7 bases, with 9 bases between. The CDR3 is 12 residues long. The CDR3 here is CASSFSRVEAFF. The CDR3 DNA reads TGTGCCAGCAGTTTTAGTAGGGTTGAAGCTTTCTTT.

V gene TRBV18 combines with J gene TRBJ1-2; D is perhaps TRBD1 (5 bases). The germline CDR1 and CDR2 sequences are KGHSH and LQKENI. The CDR3 loop spans 15 amino acids. With 3 bases removed from V and 4 bases from J, the gap between germline ends came to 15 bases. In nucleotides, the CDR3 is TGTGCCAGCTCACCGGTAGAGGACACCGGCTATGGCTACACCTTC. Its protein is CASSPVEDTGYGYTF.

This chain links TRBV18 with TRBJ1-2, with TRBD1 as a possible D gene (5 bases). The CDR3 has 12 amino acids. Germline CDR1 and CDR2: KGHSH and LQKENI. V shed 3 bases and J shed 4 bases, with 6 bases lying between them. CDR3 region: CASSPDSYGYTF. CDR3 nucleotide sequence: TGTGCCAGCTCACCCGACAGCTATGGCTACACCTTC.

The gene calls are TRBV7-2 and TRBJ2-4, with 7 bases matching TRBD1. This CDR3 contains 13 residues. J lost 9 bases, V lost 2 bases, and 4 bases had no gene match. CDR1 and CDR2 from the germline V gene are SGHTA and FQGNSA. The CDR3 is CASSLNSGGIQYF. The CDR3 bases are TGTGCCAGCAGCTTAAACTCAGGGGGCATTCAGTACTTC.